The clone carrying this T cell receptor beta chain was seen more than once but under ten times. The data stem from a study of T-cell memory formation after mild COVID-19. Background on the study: Among the donors, TCR clusters were largely specific to each donor.

TCRdb analysed the 5' RACE reads with MiXCR anew, one entry per CDR3 protein. The data contain hundreds of thousands of distinct CDR3 sequences, 18% of them singletons. Germline CDR1 is MRHNA and CDR2 is SNTAGT. The CDR3 loop spans 18 amino acids. With 4 bases removed from V and 5 bases from J, the gap between germline ends came to 26 bases. J is TRBJ1-2 and V is TRBV6-4; D possibly corresponds to TRBD1 (6 bases). The origin of this receptor is an adult woman who had mild COVID-19 (a few samples of this study predate the infection). Cell type and time point are not known. The sequenced sample was PBMCs or a T cell subset sorted from them (not recorded which). CDR3 DNA: TGTGCCAGCAGTGGGGACGAAACAAAGACCCAGGGGCCGTATGGCTACACCTTC. Translating it yields CASSGDETKTQGPYGYTF.